Listed here are 27 T cell receptor beta chains from one sample, sequenced in a study of cytomegalovirus exposure and HLA in healthy donors. Researchers ran the PCR with 60 Vbeta and 13 Jbeta primers. Produced via immunoSEQ multiplex PCR; TCRdb's table is partial and in-frame only. The sample lists approximately 160,000 clones, around 80% occurring once. Sequencing was performed on PBMCs. These receptors all stem from a woman in her fifties or sixties in good health and CMV-seropositive.

This chain connects TRBV18 to TRBJ2-3; TRBD2 matches 11 bases. This CDR3 is 15 amino acids long. Germline-derived CDR1 and CDR2 are KGHSH and LQKENI. Trimming took 6 bases from V and 6 from J; bases not matched to a gene: 8. The CDR3 sequence is CASSDTSGGGDTQYF. CDR3 in DNA: TGTGCCAGCTCGGACACTAGCGGGGGCGGCGATACGCAGTATTTT.

In its sample, this clone was seen a few times. The genes are TRBV9 and TRBJ1-1, with D hard to call. CDR1 is SGDLS, CDR2 YYNGEE, per germline. CDR3 length: 17 amino acids. V was trimmed by 0 bases and J by 3 bases, leaving 18 bases between them. The CDR3 nucleotides are TGTGCCAGCAGCGTAGGCGGGCCCTGGGGTCGGGACACTGAAGCTTTCTTT. It translates to CASSVGGPWGRDTEAFF.

This clone has just a few counts. The chain joins TRBV19 to TRBJ2-2, with D possibly matching TRBD1 (6 bases). The CDR3 extends over 14 amino acids. With 7 bases removed from V and 9 bases from J, the gap between germline ends came to 18 bases. Germline CDR1 reads LNHDA; CDR2 reads SQIVND (reference sequence). The CDR3 protein is CASTQGQLIRELFF. CDR3 DNA sequence: TGTGCCAGTACCCAAGGACAGTTAATCCGGGAGCTGTTTTTT.

The chain links TRBV28 to TRBJ2-1, with TRBD2 matching 8 bases. Germline CDR1 is MDHEN and CDR2 is SYDVKM. The junction had 12 bases not matched to a gene; V was cut back by 7 bases and J by 10 bases. This CDR3 region has 14 residues. The CDR3 is CASIGGGGPREQFF. CDR3 DNA sequence: TGTGCCAGCATCGGGGGGGGAGGGCCTCGGGAGCAGTTCTTC.

The chain employs TRBV19 and TRBJ1-1; possibly TRBD1 for D (5 bases). V was cut by 5 bases and J by 0 bases, with 13 bases left in between. The CDR3 runs 15 residues. The germline V gene encodes CDR1 LNHDA and CDR2 SQIVND (reference sequence). The CDR3 loop is CASSPTAVLNTEAFF. CDR3 in DNA: TGTGCCAGTAGTCCGACAGCAGTTTTGAACACTGAAGCTTTCTTT. Filled out from reference TRBV19 and TRBJ1-1, the complete variable domain reads DGGITQSPKYLFRKEGQNVTLSCEQNLNHDAMYWYRQDPGQGLRLIYYSQIVNDFQKGDIAEGYSVSREKKESFPLTVTSAQKNPTAFYLCASSPTAVLNTEAFFGQGTRLTVV.

The rearrangement uses TRBV4-2 and TRBJ2-3; 7 bases agree with TRBD2. The germline V gene encodes CDR1 LGHNA and CDR2 YNFKEQ. Trimming removed 0 bases from V and 3 bases from J; junction bases left unmatched: 6. This CDR3 spans 16 amino acids. The CDR3 sequence is CASSQEAGVGTDTQYF. The CDR3 coding sequence is TGTGCCAGCAGCCAAGAGGCGGGAGTTGGGACAGATACGCAGTATTTT.

This chain connects TRBV5-5 to TRBJ2-7, with 7 positions matching TRBD1. The CDR3 is 14 residues long. Germline assignment: CDR1 SGHKS and CDR2 YYEKEE (reference sequence). V shed 3 bases and J 2 bases; nucleotides not matched to a gene: 5. CDR3 amino acids: CASSWDSMTYEQYF. CDR3 sequence (DNA): TGTGCCAGCAGCTGGGACAGTATGACCTACGAGCAGTACTTC.

To note about this clone: One end of the junction is discordant with germline, which a read error may explain. The CDR3 coding sequence is TGTTCCAGCAACCGAGATGGAGCTTTCTTT. Translation: CSSNRDGAFF. V is TRBV7-9 and J is TRBJ1-1; the D is unclear. Germline V gene data show CDR1 as SEHNR and CDR2 as FQNEAQ (reference sequence). The CDR3 is 10 residues long.

The CDR3 region has the DNA TGTGCCAGTAAGGGGGAAAGCACAGATACGCAGTATTTT. It is translated as CASKGESTDTQYF. The chain carries TRBV7-9 and TRBJ2-3; perhaps TRBD1 as D (6 bases). The CDR3 totals 13 residues. Trimming removed 9 bases at V and 0 bases at J, with 10 bases between. The germline CDR1 and CDR2 sequences are SEHNR and FQNEAQ (reference sequence). Full variable domain (missing parts from reference TRBV7-9 and TRBJ2-3): DTGVSQNPRHKITKRGQNVTFRCDPISEHNRLYWYRQTLGQGPEFLTYFQNEAQLEKSRLLSDRFSAERPKGSFSTLEIQRTEQGDSAMYLCASKGESTDTQYFGPGTRLTVL.

The chain's CDR3 is CASREQGFSSGNTIYF. The CDR3 DNA is TGTGCCAGCAGGGAACAGGGATTCAGCTCTGGAAACACCATATATTTT. V gene TRBV28 combines with J gene TRBJ1-3; D perhaps matches TRBD1 (6 bases). Trimming removed 6 bases at V and 0 bases at J, with 15 bases between. The CDR3 spans 16 residues. The V gene's germline CDR1 is MDHEN and CDR2 SYDVKM.

This chain joins TRBV5-1 and TRBJ2-7, with D possibly TRBD1 on 6 matching bases. Germline CDR1 is SGHRS and CDR2 is YFSETQ. The CDR3 totals 16 residues. V was trimmed by 4 bases and J by 3 bases, leaving 20 bases between them. CDR3 nucleotide sequence: TGCGCCAGCAGCCCCACTACGAACAGGGTCATCTACGAGCAGTACTTC. This codes for CASSPTTNRVIYEQYF.

Only a few counts were recorded for this clone. The chain has TRBV30 and TRBJ1-1, with 10 bases fitting TRBD1. J was trimmed by 1 base and V by 4 bases; bases with no gene match: 21. Per germline, CDR1 GTSNPN and CDR2 SVGIG (reference sequence). The CDR3 length is 20 residues. The CDR3 DNA reads as TGTGCCTGGATACGTCGGGGTATCTTTTTGAGGGACAGGGGGAACACTGAAGCTTTCTTT. The encoded protein is CAWIRRGIFLRDRGNTEAFF.

The rearrangement links TRBV1 to TRBJ2-7; no check of the table's D call, TRBD2, against the DNA was made. TRBV1 is a known pseudogene. The CDR3 covers 16 residues. CDR3 region: CTSSQQISGGPCEQYF. The CDR3 region has the DNA TGCACCAGCAGCCAACAAATCTCGGGAGGGCCCTGCGAGCAGTACTTC.

V gene TRBV2 combines with J gene TRBJ2-1, with D possibly TRBD2 on 6 matching bases. V lost 3 bases and J 0 bases, leaving 9 bases between the germline ends. Germline lookup yields CDR1 SNHLY and CDR2 FYNNEI. This CDR3 is 15 amino acids long. CDR3 nucleotides: TGTGCCAGCAGTGATCTAGCGAGCTCCTACAATGAGCAGTTCTTC. Its translation: CASSDLASSYNEQFF.

V usage is TRBV7-6 and J usage is TRBJ2-2, with a weak D call TRBD2 (6 bases). The CDR3 covers 15 residues. CDR1 is SGHVS, CDR2 FNYEAQ, per germline. Trimming shortened V by 5 bases and J by 5 bases, and 15 bases separated the two germline ends. The CDR3 loop is CASSPRSGHTGELFF. The CDR3 DNA sequence: TGTGCCAGCAGCCCCCGTAGCGGACATACCGGGGAGCTGTTTTTT.

The rearrangement uses TRBV7-2 and TRBJ1-2; weak D call: TRBD1 (5 bases). Trimming cost V 6 bases and J 6 bases, with 11 bases left between them. CDR3 size: 12 residues. CDR1 and CDR2 (germline): SGHTA, FQGNSA. CDR3 in amino acids: CASRSGLDGYTF. CDR3 coding DNA: TGTGCCAGCAGGTCAGGGTTGGATGGCTACACCTTC.

The chain is built from TRBV6-1 and TRBJ2-7; TRBD1 is a possible D gene (5 bases). The ends were cut back, 4 bases at V and 2 bases at J, with 9 bases in the middle. Looked up from germline, CDR1 is MNHNS and CDR2 is SASEGT. CDR3 length: 13 amino acids. The CDR3 DNA is TGTGCCAGCAGTGCCCGGACAACCTACGAGCAGTACTTC. Its translation is CASSARTTYEQYF.

The chain combines TRBV4-2 with TRBJ1-2; maybe TRBD1 (6 bases). Germline-derived CDR1 and CDR2 are LGHNA and YNFKEQ. The V gene lost 0 bases and the J gene lost 8 bases, with 16 bases spanning the gap. CDR3 length equals 15 residues. CDR3 nucleotides: TGTGCCAGCAGCCAAGAAGGGGACAATATAGGGGGCTACACCTTC. Translating gives CASSQEGDNIGGYTF.

J is TRBJ1-2 and V is TRBV6-5, with D hard to call. Trimming cost V 6 bases and J 5 bases, with 16 bases left between them. Germline CDR1 is MNHEY and CDR2 is SVGAGI. This CDR3 has 14 residues. The DNA of the CDR3 is TGTGCCAGCAGCTCCAGCCCGGGGATATATGGCTACACCTTC. Its protein product is CASSSSPGIYGYTF.

This chain uses TRBV9 with TRBJ1-2, with D perhaps matching TRBD1 (6 bases). Trimming cost V 4 bases and J 4 bases, with 11 bases left between them. The germline gives CDR1 SGDLS, CDR2 YYNGEE. The CDR3 loop spans 13 amino acids. This CDR3 is CASSSDRTYGYTF. The CDR3 DNA reads as TGTGCCAGCAGCTCAGACAGGACCTATGGCTACACCTTC.

The chain couples TRBV7-9 to TRBJ2-2; TRBD2 matches 8 bases. CDR1 and CDR2 from the germline V gene are SEHNR and FQNEAQ (reference sequence). Germline trimming cut 5 bases from V and 1 base from J; bases unmatched to any gene: 3. The CDR3 spans 15 residues. DNA for the CDR3: TGTGCCAGCAGCCTGAGCGGGGGGAACACCGGGGAGCTGTTTTTT. Translation gives CASSLSGGNTGELFF.

J is TRBJ2-5 and V is TRBV4-1, with D perhaps matching TRBD1 (5 bases). CDR3 length: 15 residues. Germline V gene sequence: CDR1 MGHRA, CDR2 YSYEKL. Between the trimmed V and J ends, which lost 0 bases and 5 bases, there was a span of 13 bases. CDR3 region: CASSQEFRGWETQYF. The CDR3 DNA sequence: TGCGCCAGCAGCCAAGAGTTTAGGGGCTGGGAGACCCAGTACTTC.

The V gene is TRBV11-2, the J gene TRBJ2-1, with 9 bases that match TRBD2. J lost 4 bases, V lost 3 bases, and 7 bases had no gene match. Looked up from germline, CDR1 is SGHAT and CDR2 is FQNNGV. The CDR3 length is 16 residues. The CDR3 nucleotides are TGTGCCAGCAGCTTTAGGAGCGGGGGGCCTTACAATGAGCAGTTCTTC. Its protein product is CASSFRSGGPYNEQFF. The variable domain in full, completed from reference TRBV11-2 and TRBJ2-1, reads EAGVAQSPRYKIIEKRQSVAFWCNPISGHATLYWYQQILGQGPKLLIQFQNNGVVDDSQLPKDRFSAERLKGVDSTLKIQPAKLEDSAVYLCASSFRSGGPYNEQFFGPGTRLTVL.

This clone turned up a few times. The chain combines TRBV4-3 with TRBJ1-3; maybe TRBD1 (6 bases). Germline CDR1 and CDR2: LGHNA and YSLEER. This CDR3 is 13 amino acids long. V lost 6 bases and J 4 bases, leaving 10 bases between the germline ends. The CDR3 region has the DNA TGCGCCAGCAGTTGGGGGCACGGAAACACCATATATTTT. Protein sequence: CASSWGHGNTIYF.

The chain recombines TRBV6-5 with TRBJ1-1; 7 positions match TRBD1. The CDR3 contains 13 residues. Germline CDR1 and CDR2: MNHEY and SVGAGI. The J segment lost 7 bases and the V segment lost 5 bases, leaving 7 bases of the junction unmatched. The CDR3: CASSSKTGSEAFF. The CDR3 DNA reads as TGTGCCAGCAGTAGTAAGACAGGGAGTGAAGCTTTCTTT.

This rearrangement joins TRBV5-4 to TRBJ2-3, with 7 bases matching TRBD2. V was clipped by 0 bases and J by 4 bases; unmatched bases: 5. The CDR3 runs to 15 residues. Germline V gene sequence: CDR1 SGHNT, CDR2 YYREEE (reference sequence). The CDR3 sequence: CASSLVLSGADTQYF. CDR3 sequence (DNA): TGTGCCAGCAGCTTGGTTTTGAGCGGGGCAGATACGCAGTATTTT.

This clone appeared once. The same CDR3 arises from other DNA sequences in this sample as well. The chain joins TRBV18 to TRBJ1-1; D ambiguous. V was clipped by 2 bases and J by 3 bases, with 19 bases between them. CDR1 is KGHSH and CDR2 is LQKENI in the germline V gene. There are 17 residues in the CDR3. The CDR3 protein is CASSPFGQDGRDTEAFF. CDR3 nucleotides: TGTGCCAGCTCACCATTCGGCCAGGACGGGAGGGACACTGAAGCTTTCTTT.